This T cell receptor (beta chain) was recovered during a study of regulatory T cells in long-lasting Graves disease. As for the study in general: The term persistent Graves' disease signified upward of 5 years on antithyroid drugs with positive TSH receptor antibodies.

General study findings and limits: Relative to new patients (under 1,000), persistent patients exhibited greater sharing of public clonotypes (around 2,800). Under persistent disease, TRBV28, TRBJ1-2 and TRBJ2-5 were used preferentially.

As to time point: persistent/refractory GD, antithyroid drugs over 5 years with positive TRAb. The authors made the TCR library using RNA they extracted from PBMCs. Approximately 9 milliliters of peripheral blood were taken and placed in EDTA tubes. In its sample, this clonotype was seen many times. Its target is unknown. Sequence at one end of the junction differs from germline and may be a read error. Library construction for TCR beta used iRepertoire HTBI primers and Arm-PCR of CDR3 regions. TCRdb itself ran the multiplex PCR reads through MiXCR, one entry per CDR3 protein. The table includes about 470,000 distinct CDR3 sequences, about 20% detected once. The CDR3 has 14 residues. Germline CDR1 SGHRS, CDR2 YFSETQ.

The receptor was isolated from a female donor with Graves disease. The genes are TRBV5-1 and TRBJ2-2, with D tentatively TRBD1 (6 bases). Sequencing used peripheral blood mononuclear cells (PBMCs), obtained when the disease was refractory, from a patient treated with antithyroid drugs. CDR3 in DNA: TGTGCCAGCAGCTTAGTAGGGGGAACCGGGGAGCTGTTTTTT. Amino acids: CASSLVGGTGELFF.